This TCR beta chain was captured in a study of OX40 agonist ivuxolimab in advanced cancers. The wider study: An agonistic human IgG2 monoclonal antibody against OX40 (CD134) was given.

With autoimmune disease history or systemic immunosuppression, patients were excluded. The CDR3 contains 12 residues. Germline V gives CDR1 ENHRY, CDR2 SYGVKD. V was clipped by 5 bases and J by 2 bases, with 7 bases between them. Assay: immunoSEQ multiplex PCR; the TCRdb copy retains only in-frame clones and omits some. The repertoire holds about 80,000 clones, with 90% as singletons. The specimen was CD4+ or CD8+ T cells sorted from blood, collected in a trial of the OX40 agonist ivuxolimab. This clonotype was obtained from an adult with an advanced solid tumor such as melanoma, head and neck, liver or kidney cancer. The V and J genes are TRBV10-3 and TRBJ2-7, with D possibly being TRBD1 (5 bases). The CDR3 DNA reads as TGTGCCATCAGTCAGGGTCCCTACGAGCAGTACTTC. It codes for CAISQGPYEQYF.